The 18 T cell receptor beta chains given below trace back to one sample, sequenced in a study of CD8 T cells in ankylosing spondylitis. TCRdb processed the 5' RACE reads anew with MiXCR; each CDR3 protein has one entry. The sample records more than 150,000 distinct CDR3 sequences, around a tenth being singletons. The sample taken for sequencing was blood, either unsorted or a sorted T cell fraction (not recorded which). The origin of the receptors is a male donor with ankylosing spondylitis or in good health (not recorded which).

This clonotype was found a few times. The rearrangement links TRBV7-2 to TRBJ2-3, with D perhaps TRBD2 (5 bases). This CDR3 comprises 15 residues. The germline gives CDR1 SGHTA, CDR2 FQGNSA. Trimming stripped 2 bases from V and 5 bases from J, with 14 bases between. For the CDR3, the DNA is TGTGCCAGCAGCTTATTGGAGGTTCCGGGAGATACGCAGTATTTT. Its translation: CASSLLEVPGDTQYF.

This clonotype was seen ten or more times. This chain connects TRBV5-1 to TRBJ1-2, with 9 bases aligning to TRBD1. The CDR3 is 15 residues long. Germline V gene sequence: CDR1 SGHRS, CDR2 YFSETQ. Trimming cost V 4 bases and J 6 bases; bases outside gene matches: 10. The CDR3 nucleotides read TGCGCCAGCAGCATAAATACAGGGGGCGCCGATGGCTACACCTTC. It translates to CASSINTGGADGYTF.

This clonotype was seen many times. Here the CDR3 DNA reads TGTGCCAGCAGTTTAGAAGCCGGGGAGCTGTTTTTT. It is translated as CASSLEAGELFF. The chain joins TRBV28 to TRBJ2-2; D ambiguous. V was trimmed by 2 bases and J by 6 bases, leaving 4 bases between them. This CDR3 has 12 amino acids. CDR1 is MDHEN and CDR2 is SYDVKM in the germline V gene.

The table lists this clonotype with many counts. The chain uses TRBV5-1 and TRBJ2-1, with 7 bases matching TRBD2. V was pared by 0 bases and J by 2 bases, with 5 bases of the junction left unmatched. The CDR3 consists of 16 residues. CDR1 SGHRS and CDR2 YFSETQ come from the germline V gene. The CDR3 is CASSLASGVAYNEQFF. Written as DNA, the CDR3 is TGCGCCAGCAGCTTGGCCAGCGGGGTAGCCTACAATGAGCAGTTCTTC.

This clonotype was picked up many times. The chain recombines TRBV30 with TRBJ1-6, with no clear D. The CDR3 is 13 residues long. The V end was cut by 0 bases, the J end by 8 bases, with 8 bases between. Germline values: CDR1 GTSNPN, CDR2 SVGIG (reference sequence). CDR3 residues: CAWSVDNDSPLHF. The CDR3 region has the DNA TGTGCCTGGAGTGTCGACAATGATTCACCCCTCCACTTT.

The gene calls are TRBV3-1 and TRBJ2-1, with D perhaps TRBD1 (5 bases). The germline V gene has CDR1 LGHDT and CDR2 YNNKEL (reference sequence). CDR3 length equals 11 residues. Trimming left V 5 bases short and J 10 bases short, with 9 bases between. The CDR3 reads CASSDAGEQFF. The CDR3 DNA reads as TGTGCCAGCAGCGACGCAGGGGAGCAGTTCTTC.

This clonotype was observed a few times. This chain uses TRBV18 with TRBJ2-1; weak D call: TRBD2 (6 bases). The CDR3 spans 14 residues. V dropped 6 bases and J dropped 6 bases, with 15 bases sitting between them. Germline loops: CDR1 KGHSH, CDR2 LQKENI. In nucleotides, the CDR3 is TGTGCCAGCTCTCTTTCGCCCGGGGGCAATGAGCAGTTCTTC. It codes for CASSLSPGGNEQFF.

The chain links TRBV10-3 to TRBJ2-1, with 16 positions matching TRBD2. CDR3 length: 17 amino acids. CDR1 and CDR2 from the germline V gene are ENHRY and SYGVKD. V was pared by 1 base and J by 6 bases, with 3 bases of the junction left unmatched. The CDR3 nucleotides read TGTGCCATCAGTGAGTGGGGGACTAGCGGGAGGGGCAATGAGCAGTTCTTC. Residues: CAISEWGTSGRGNEQFF.

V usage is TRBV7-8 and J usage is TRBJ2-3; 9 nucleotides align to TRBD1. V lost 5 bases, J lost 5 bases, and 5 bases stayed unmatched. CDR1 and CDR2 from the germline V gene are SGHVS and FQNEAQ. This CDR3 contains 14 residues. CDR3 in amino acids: CASSAWTGVDTQYF. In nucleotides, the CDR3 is TGTGCCAGCAGCGCTTGGACAGGGGTAGATACGCAGTATTTT.

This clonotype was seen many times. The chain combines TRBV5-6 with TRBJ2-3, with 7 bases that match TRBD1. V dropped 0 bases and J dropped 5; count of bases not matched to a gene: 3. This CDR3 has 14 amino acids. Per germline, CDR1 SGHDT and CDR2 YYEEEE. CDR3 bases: TGTGCCAGCAGCTTGGGCAGGGGGAAAGATACGCAGTATTTT. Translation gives CASSLGRGKDTQYF. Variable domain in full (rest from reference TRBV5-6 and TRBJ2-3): DAGVTQSPTHLIKTRGQQVTLRCSPKSGHDTVSWYQQALGQGPQFIFQYYEEEERQRGNFPDRFSGHQFPNYSSELNVNALLLGDSALYLCASSLGRGKDTQYFGPGTRLTVL.

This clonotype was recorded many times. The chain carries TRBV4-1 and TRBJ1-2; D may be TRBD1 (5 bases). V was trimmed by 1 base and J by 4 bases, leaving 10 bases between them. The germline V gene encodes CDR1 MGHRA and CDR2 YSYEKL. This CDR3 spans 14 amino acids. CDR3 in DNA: TGCGCCAGCAGCCAAGGGGGGGGAGCCTATGGCTACACCTTC. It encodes CASSQGGGAYGYTF.

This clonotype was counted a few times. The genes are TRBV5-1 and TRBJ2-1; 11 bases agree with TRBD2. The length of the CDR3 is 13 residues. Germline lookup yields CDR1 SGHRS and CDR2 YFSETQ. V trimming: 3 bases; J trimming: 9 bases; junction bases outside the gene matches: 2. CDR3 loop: CASSSGLAVEQFF. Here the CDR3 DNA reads TGCGCCAGCAGCTCGGGACTAGCGGTTGAGCAGTTCTTC.

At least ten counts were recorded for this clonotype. This CDR3 reads CASSQVIQGTEAFF. CDR3 DNA: TGTGCCAGCAGCCAGGTGATTCAAGGGACTGAAGCTTTCTTT. The chain recombines TRBV4-2 with TRBJ1-1; D ambiguous. The CDR3 totals 14 residues. Trimming cost V 3 bases and J 5 bases, with 13 bases left between them. From germline, CDR1 is LGHNA and CDR2 YNFKEQ.

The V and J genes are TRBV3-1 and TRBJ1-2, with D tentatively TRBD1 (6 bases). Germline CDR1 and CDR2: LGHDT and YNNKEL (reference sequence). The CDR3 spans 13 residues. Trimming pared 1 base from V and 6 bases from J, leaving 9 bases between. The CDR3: CASSQGQGNGYTF. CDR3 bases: TGTGCCAGCAGCCAAGGCCAGGGGAATGGCTACACCTTC. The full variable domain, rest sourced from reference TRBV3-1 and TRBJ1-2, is DTAVSQTPKYLVTQMGNDKSIKCEQNLGHDTMYWYKQDSKKFLKIMFSYNNKELIINETVPNRFSPKSPDKAHLNLHINSLELGDSAVYFCASSQGQGNGYTFGSGTRLTVV.

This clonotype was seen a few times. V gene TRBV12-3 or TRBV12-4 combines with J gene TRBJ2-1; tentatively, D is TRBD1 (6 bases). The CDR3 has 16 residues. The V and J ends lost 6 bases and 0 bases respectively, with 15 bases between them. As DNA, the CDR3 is TGTGCCAGCAGGCGACGAACAGGGAGCTCCTACAATGAGCAGTTCTTC. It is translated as CASRRRTGSSYNEQFF.

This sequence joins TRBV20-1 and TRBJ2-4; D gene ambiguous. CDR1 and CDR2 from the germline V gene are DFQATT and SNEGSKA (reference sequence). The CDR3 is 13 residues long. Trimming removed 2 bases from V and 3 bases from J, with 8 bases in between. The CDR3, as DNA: TGCAGTGCTAGATTGGAGAACAAAAACATTCAGTACTTC. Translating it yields CSARLENKNIQYF.

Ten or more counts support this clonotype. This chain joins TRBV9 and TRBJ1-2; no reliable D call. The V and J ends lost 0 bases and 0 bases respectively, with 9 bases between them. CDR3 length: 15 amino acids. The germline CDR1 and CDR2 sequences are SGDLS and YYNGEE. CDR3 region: CASSVGGFTNYGYTF. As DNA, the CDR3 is TGTGCCAGCAGCGTAGGAGGGTTTACTAACTATGGCTACACCTTC.

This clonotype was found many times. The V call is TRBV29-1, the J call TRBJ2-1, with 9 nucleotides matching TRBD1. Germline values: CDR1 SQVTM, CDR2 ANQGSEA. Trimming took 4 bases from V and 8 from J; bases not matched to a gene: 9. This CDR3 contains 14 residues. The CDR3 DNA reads TGCAGCGTTGGTGACAGGGGGGTGCAGTATGAGCAGTTCTTC. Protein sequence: CSVGDRGVQYEQFF.